This T cell receptor (beta chain) was documented in a study of blood T cell repertoires in COVID-19. Germline values: CDR1 MNHEY, CDR2 SMNVEV (reference sequence). The CDR3 consists of 15 residues. Losses at the gene ends were 6 bases for V and 3 bases for J; bases not matched to a gene: 6. Only in-frame clones appear in the TCRdb table, and some are missing; sequencing was by immunoSEQ multiplex PCR. The sample has roughly 65,000 clones; about 89% are singletons. The chain uses TRBV27 and TRBJ2-2; 8 bases match TRBD1. Sequencing used peripheral blood. This sequence originates from an older woman with acute or convalescent COVID-19. CDR3 sequence reads: CASSLQGAYTGELFF. CDR3 DNA: TGTGCCAGCAGCTTGCAGGGGGCCTACACCGGGGAGCTGTTTTTT.